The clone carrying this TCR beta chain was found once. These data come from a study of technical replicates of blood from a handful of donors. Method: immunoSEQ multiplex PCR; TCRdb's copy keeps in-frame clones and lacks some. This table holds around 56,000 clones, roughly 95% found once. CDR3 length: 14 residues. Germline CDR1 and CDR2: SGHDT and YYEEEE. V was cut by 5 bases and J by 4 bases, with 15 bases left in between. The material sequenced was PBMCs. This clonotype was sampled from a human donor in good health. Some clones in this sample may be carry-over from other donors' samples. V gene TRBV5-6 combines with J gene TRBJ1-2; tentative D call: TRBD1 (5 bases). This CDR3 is CASRPDTVSYGYTF. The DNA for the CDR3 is TGTGCCAGCAGACCGGACACGGTTAGCTATGGCTACACCTTC.